This T cell receptor (beta chain) was sequenced for a study of T cells in Graves' hyperthyroidism and ophthalmopathy. This clonotype was picked up many times. An end of the junction does not agree with germline; a read error may underlie this. RNA transcripts gave rise to amplified TCR beta CDR3 regions. Carried out on the TCR CDR3, a first-round RT-PCR used the HTBI primer set. TCRdb processed the multiplex PCR reads anew with MiXCR; each CDR3 protein has one entry. The sample contains approximately 520,000 distinct CDR3 sequences, around 21% of which appear only once. CDR1 and CDR2 (germline): SGHRS, YFSETQ. This CDR3 region has 12 residues. Clinical symptoms, serum thyroxine and TRAb, thyroid ultrasound and orbital computed tomography were used for the diagnoses.

Sequencing used blood. The chain is built from TRBV5-1 and TRBJ1-2, with 9 nucleotides matching TRBD1. The sequence was obtained from a man between 18 and 29 years old with Graves' hyperthyroidism. In DNA, the CDR3 is TGCGCCAGCAGCTTGGATGGGACAGGGCCTTACTTC. As protein: CASSLDGTGPYF.